Each of the 26 T cell receptor beta chains below was sequenced from the same sample in a study of blood T cell repertoires in COVID-19. The protocol was immunoSEQ multiplex PCR, while the TCRdb copy is restricted to in-frame clones and leaves out a portion. Here the sample spans 250,000 to 300,000 clones, around 90% being singletons. The sequencing input was peripheral blood. Receptor source: a woman in her forties or fifties who had recovered from COVID-19.

The chain uses TRBV2 and TRBJ1-2, with TRBD1 matching over 7 bases. Looked up from germline, CDR1 is SNHLY and CDR2 is FYNNEI. CDR3 size: 15 residues. After removal of 6 bases from V and 2 bases from J, the junction contained 9 bases not matched to a gene. CDR3 nucleotides: TGTGCCAGCAGCCCTCCCCAGGGGGAGAACTATGGCTACACCTTC. Translation: CASSPPQGENYGYTF.

The chain carries TRBV12-3 or TRBV12-4 and TRBJ1-4; tentatively, D is TRBD1 (6 bases). The CDR3 contains 10 residues. Trimming removed 6 bases at V and 13 bases at J, with 9 bases between. The chain's CDR3 is CASRGQRLFF. Written as DNA, the CDR3 is TGTGCCAGCAGAGGACAGAGACTGTTTTTT.

The J gene is TRBJ1-2, the V gene TRBV5-6; D not certain. Germline lookup yields CDR1 SGHDT and CDR2 YYEEEE. This CDR3 region has 11 residues. V lost 2 bases to trimming and J lost 8 bases, with 7 bases between them. CDR3 amino acids: CASSLSSGYTF. The CDR3 bases are TGTGCCAGCAGCTTAAGCTCCGGCTACACCTTC.

The chain joins TRBV5-1 to TRBJ2-7; D is uncertain. Germline loops: CDR1 SGHRS, CDR2 YFSETQ. The CDR3 totals 15 residues. V lost 3 bases and J lost 2, with 15 bases in between. CDR3 nucleotide sequence: TGCGCCAGCAGCTCCCGCGGCAGATCAGCCTACGAGCAGTACTTC. Encoded protein: CASSSRGRSAYEQYF.

This clone was recorded once. CDR3 nucleotides: TGTGCCAGCAGCTACGGGACAGGGATGACTAGTGGCTACACCTTC. Residues: CASSYGTGMTSGYTF. The chain is built from TRBV5-6 and TRBJ1-2; 9 bases fit TRBD1. CDR1 and CDR2 (germline): SGHDT, YYEEEE. The CDR3 is made up of 15 amino acids. After removal of 3 bases from V and 7 bases from J, the junction contained 10 bases not matched to a gene.

This chain connects TRBV28 to TRBJ1-2, with unresolved D. The CDR3 contains 13 residues. The ends were cut back, 2 bases at V and 7 bases at J, with 11 bases in the middle. CDR1 is MDHEN and CDR2 is SYDVKM in the germline V gene. In nucleotides, the CDR3 is TGTGCCAGCAGTTTACCCGGGATTGGTGGCTACACCTTC. Translated, it gives CASSLPGIGGYTF.

CDR3 loop: CASSIGGRRGEETQYF. The CDR3 nucleotides read TGTGCCAGTAGTATAGGGGGCAGACGTGGGGAAGAGACCCAGTACTTC. The rearrangement uses TRBV19 and TRBJ2-5; D may be TRBD1 (5 bases). V was trimmed by 1 base and J by 3 bases, leaving 15 bases between them. The CDR3 contains 16 residues. From germline, CDR1 is LNHDA and CDR2 SQIVND (reference sequence).

The chain joins TRBV5-4 to TRBJ2-7, with D perhaps TRBD2 (5 bases). The CDR3 contains 15 residues. Germline lookup yields CDR1 SGHNT and CDR2 YYREEE (reference sequence). The V end lost 2 bases, the J end lost 0 bases, and 12 bases lay between the germline ends. Here the CDR3 reads CASSFGEIGSYEQYF. As DNA, the CDR3 is TGTGCCAGCAGCTTCGGGGAAATTGGCTCCTACGAGCAGTACTTC.

The chain uses TRBV4-2 and TRBJ2-7, with 11 bases lining up with TRBD2. The V gene's germline CDR1 is LGHNA and CDR2 YNFKEQ. This CDR3 has 16 amino acids. With 0 bases clipped from V and 2 bases from J, the junction kept 3 bases outside the gene matches. The CDR3 loop reads CASSQELAGVTYEQYF. CDR3 DNA: TGTGCCAGCAGCCAAGAACTAGCGGGGGTGACCTACGAGCAGTACTTC.

CDR3 loop: CASSLGANTEAFF. The CDR3 coding sequence is TGTGCCAGCAGCTTGGGGGCGAACACTGAAGCTTTCTTT. This chain links TRBV5-6 with TRBJ1-1; D remains ambiguous. Germline CDR1 is SGHDT and CDR2 is YYEEEE. The CDR3 totals 13 residues. The V end was cut by 0 bases, the J end by 1 base, with 4 bases between.

V and J are TRBV10-1 and TRBJ1-1, with D possibly matching TRBD1 (5 bases). Trimming left V 1 base short and J 7 bases short, with 7 bases between. Looked up from germline, CDR1 is WNHNN and CDR2 is SYGVQD (reference sequence). The CDR3 is made up of 12 amino acids. The CDR3 DNA sequence: TGCGCCAGCAGTGAGTGCGGGGGTGAAGCTTTCTTT. This codes for CASSECGGEAFF.

The chain uses TRBV30 and TRBJ1-1; D not resolved. CDR3 size: 11 residues. V lost 7 bases and J 8 bases, leaving 14 bases between the germline ends. CDR1 GTSNPN and CDR2 SVGIG come from the germline V gene (reference sequence). Here the CDR3 reads CASIPQSEAFF. The DNA of the CDR3 is TGTGCCTCCATACCACAGTCAGAAGCTTTCTTT.

The count of this clone is one. J is TRBJ2-5 and V is TRBV2, with 9 bases identical to TRBD1. This CDR3 is built from 11 residues. In germline, CDR1 is SNHLY, CDR2 FYNNEI. The ends lost 8 bases at V and 5 bases at J; junction bases unmatched: 0. The CDR3 reads CASDRGETQYF. The CDR3, as DNA: TGTGCCAGCGACAGGGGGGAGACCCAGTACTTC.

The V gene is TRBV2, the J gene TRBJ2-1, with 8 bases fitting TRBD1. CDR1 is SNHLY and CDR2 is FYNNEI in the germline V gene. This CDR3 spans 16 amino acids. J was trimmed by 3 bases and V by 2 bases; bases with no gene match: 6. Here the CDR3 DNA reads TGTGCCAGCAGTGAAAGGTTGGGACAGGACTACAATGAGCAGTTCTTC. Its translation is CASSERLGQDYNEQFF.

The chain is built from TRBV7-8 and TRBJ2-5, with D possibly TRBD2 on 6 matching bases. CDR3 length equals 15 residues. Trimming cost V 1 base and J 4 bases, with 13 bases left between them. Germline V CDR1 and CDR2: SGHVS, FQNEAQ. CDR3 protein: CASSLELAPGETQYF. CDR3 nucleotide sequence: TGTGCCAGCAGCTTAGAACTAGCCCCGGGAGAGACCCAGTACTTC.

This CDR3 reads CASSLRAGGYNEQFF. CDR3 nucleotide sequence: TGTGCCAGCAGTTTACGGGCAGGGGGCTACAATGAGCAGTTCTTC. The chain links TRBV27 to TRBJ2-1, with TRBD1 identical over 7 bases. The V gene's germline CDR1 is MNHEY and CDR2 SMNVEV (reference sequence). Losses at the gene ends were 2 bases for V and 3 bases for J; bases not matched to a gene: 4. The CDR3 is 15 residues long.

The genes are TRBV11-3 and TRBJ2-7, with 8 nucleotides matching TRBD2. Per the germline V gene, CDR1 is SGHNT and CDR2 is YENEEA. The CDR3 has 16 residues. V gave up 5 bases and J gave up 1 base; unmatched junction bases: 10. This CDR3 reads CASSRGSGRGSYEQYF. DNA for the CDR3: TGTGCCAGCAGCCGAGGGAGCGGGAGAGGATCCTACGAGCAGTACTTC.

This clone showed up just once. CDR3 sequence reads: CASSFPGRGEKLFF. Written as DNA, the CDR3 is TGTGCCAGCAGCTTCCCGGGGAGGGGTGAAAAACTGTTTTTT. V is TRBV5-4 and J is TRBJ1-4; tentative D call: TRBD1 (5 bases). The CDR3 has 14 amino acids. Per germline, CDR1 SGHNT and CDR2 YYREEE (reference sequence). Trimming stripped 2 bases from V and 7 bases from J, with 12 bases between.

V gene TRBV2 combines with J gene TRBJ2-2; D might be TRBD2 (6 bases). The CDR3 has 13 amino acids. V was cut by 8 bases and J by 2 bases, with 9 bases left in between. Germline V gene lookup returns CDR1 SNHLY and CDR2 FYNNEI. CDR3 protein: CASRGDNTGELFF. The CDR3 nucleotides read TGTGCCAGCCGCGGGGACAACACCGGGGAGCTGTTTTTT. Drawing the rest from reference TRBV2 and TRBJ2-2, the complete variable domain is EPEVTQTPSHQVTQMGQEVILRCVPISNHLYFYWYRQILGQKVEFLVSFYNNEISEKSEIFDDQFSVERPDGSNFTLKIRSTKLEDSAMYFCASRGDNTGELFFGEGSRLTVL.

The chain uses TRBV10-3 and TRBJ1-1, with a possible D match to TRBD1 (5 bases). Trimming stripped 0 bases from V and 4 bases from J, with 12 bases between. CDR1 and CDR2 from the germline V gene are ENHRY and SYGVKD. The CDR3 is made up of 15 amino acids. CDR3 region: CAISESKGMGTEAFF. CDR3 DNA: TGTGCCATCAGTGAGTCGAAGGGGATGGGCACTGAAGCTTTCTTT.

This chain joins TRBV4-3 and TRBJ1-5, with D perhaps TRBD1 (5 bases). Trimming took 3 bases from V and 3 from J, leaving 15 bases between them. This CDR3 spans 16 amino acids. CDR1 is LGHNA, CDR2 YSLEER, per germline. CDR3 in DNA: TGCGCCAGCAGCCAGGAGATCGGACAACCCAATCAGCCCCAGCATTTT. As protein: CASSQEIGQPNQPQHF.

In this sample, this clone turned up a few times. The chain carries TRBV29-1 and TRBJ1-1; D is possibly TRBD1 (6 bases). The CDR3 loop spans 13 amino acids. V lost 6 bases and J 1 base, leaving 12 bases between the germline ends. Germline V gene data show CDR1 as SQVTM and CDR2 as ANQGSEA. Here the CDR3 DNA reads TGCAGCGTCACAGGGCTCCGGAACACTGAAGCTTTCTTT. It specifies CSVTGLRNTEAFF.

The rearrangement links TRBV4-3 to TRBJ1-4; 10 bases are shared with TRBD1. The DNA matches TRBJ2-2 better at its end, which makes the J call doubtful. CDR3 length: 15 residues. Germline V lookup: CDR1 LGHNA, CDR2 YSLEER. CDR3 in amino acids: CASSQEGTGDWELFF. The CDR3 DNA sequence: TGCGCCAGCAGCCAAGAAGGGACAGGGGATTGGGAGCTGTTTTTT.

V usage is TRBV11-2 and J usage is TRBJ2-7; tentatively, D is TRBD2 (5 bases). This CDR3 contains 11 residues. Deletions cut 1 base from V and 8 bases from J, with 6 bases between. Germline V lookup: CDR1 SGHAT, CDR2 FQNNGV. CDR3 DNA sequence: TGTGCCAGCAGCTTAGGGGAGAAGCAGTACTTC. Its translation is CASSLGEKQYF.

This chain uses TRBV7-2 with TRBJ1-3; no reliable D call. Germline lookup yields CDR1 SGHTA and CDR2 FQGNSA. This CDR3 is built from 13 residues. V was clipped by 2 bases and J by 7 bases, with 9 bases between them. CDR3 coding DNA: TGTGCCAGCAGCTTATATAAATCTAACACCATATATTTT. Its protein is CASSLYKSNTIYF.

V usage is TRBV7-9 and J usage is TRBJ1-1; D may be TRBD1 (5 bases). CDR1 and CDR2 (germline): SEHNR, FQNEAQ (reference sequence). This CDR3 has 15 residues. V lost 5 bases to trimming and J lost 3 bases, with 16 bases between them. CDR3 sequence: CASSPMGGGYTEAFF. Here the CDR3 DNA reads TGTGCCAGCAGCCCAATGGGGGGAGGGTACACTGAAGCTTTCTTT.